The 2 T cell receptor beta chains listed next were all sequenced from one sample in a study of T cells after yellow fever vaccination (dated by TCRdb to about 2019). Receptor amplification or capture employed 5' RACE. The sequencing machine was an Illumina NovaSeq 6000. The raw public data were reprocessed by TCRdb itself: fastp quality trimming at Q25, MiXCR clonotype calling, in-frame beta chains only. Every distinct CDR3 protein forms one entry, paired with its most common genes and DNA. Across this sample there are approximately 330,000 distinct CDR3 sequences, with over 4% seen only once. 20% to 25% of the sample is in the top ten clones. What the treatment or condition label conveys for this sample: live attenuated yellow fever vaccine strain. Here the sequenced sample was PBMCs, taken 5 days after the yellow fever booster vaccination. These receptors all come from a young man who received the YFV17D yellow fever vaccine.

This clonotype has only a few counts. The V gene is TRBV27, the J gene TRBJ2-7; D tentatively reads TRBD1 or TRBD2 (5 bases each). V was shortened by 7 bases and J by 2 bases, with 18 bases between the two germline ends. This CDR3 spans 15 amino acids. The germline V gene has CDR1 MNHEY and CDR2 SMNVEV (reference sequence). In nucleotides, the CDR3 is TGTGCCAGCAACCTGGGTACGGGGCTGGCCTACGAGCAGTACGTC. Translated, it gives CASNLGTGLAYEQYV.

This clonotype came up a few times. The chain links TRBV4-2 to TRBJ2-7, with 7 bases matching TRBD1. This CDR3 contains 12 residues. Germline lookup yields CDR1 LGHNA and CDR2 YNFKEQ. Losses at the gene ends were 8 bases for V and 6 bases for J; bases not matched to a gene: 7. This CDR3 reads CASGPTGAEQYV. In DNA form, the CDR3 reads TGTGCCAGCGGCCCCACAGGGGCCGAGCAGTACGTC.